This T cell receptor beta chain derives from a study of blood T cell repertoires in COVID-19. The table came from immunoSEQ multiplex PCR; TCRdb's copy has only in-frame clones and leaves some out. The data hold roughly 220,000 clones, with 85% to 90% observed a single time. The V gene end was trimmed by 6 bases and the J gene end by 4 bases; junction bases not matched to a gene: 5. The CDR3 sequence is 14 residues long. Germline-derived CDR1 and CDR2 are LGHDT and YNNKEL (reference sequence). The chain couples TRBV3-1 (or the pseudogene TRBV3-2) to TRBJ2-2; 7 nucleotides agree with TRBD1. Input material: peripheral blood. The TCR was taken from a man at least 80 years old with acute or convalescent COVID-19. The CDR3 sequence: CASRDRVPTGELFF. CDR3 in DNA: TGTGCCAGCAGAGACAGGGTCCCCACCGGGGAGCTGTTTTTT.